The clone carrying this TCR beta chain was counted ten times or more. Antigen: not known. The CDR3 sequence is 12 residues long. Germline lookup yields CDR1 SGHRS and CDR2 YFSETQ. With 4 bases removed from V and 2 bases from J, the gap between germline ends came to 6 bases. Certain patients, namely those with other autoimmune diseases, uncontrolled infections, pregnancy or lactation, were excluded. Orbital computed tomography, thyroid ultrasound, TRAb, serum thyroxine and clinical symptoms formed the basis of diagnosis. Amplification of TCR beta CDR3 regions used RNA transcripts. First-round RT-PCR used HTBI primers; second-round multiplex PCR followed. TCRdb reanalysed the multiplex PCR reads using MiXCR and keeps one entry per CDR3 protein. Of roughly 420,000 distinct CDR3 sequences in the sample, around a fifth were seen once. This sample stems from a study of Graves' ophthalmopathy and Graves' hyperthyroidism.

Study-level points and caveats: Among expanded thyroid clonotypes above 0.001 frequency, most also occurred in blood. Ophthalmopathy was separated from stable hyperthyroidism by a 13-signature model with about 86% sensitivity and around 81% specificity.

The gene calls are TRBV5-1 and TRBJ2-5; D is undetermined. This TCR came from a woman aged 18 to 35 with stable Graves' hyperthyroidism. Sequenced: peripheral blood. The CDR3 loop reads CASSIRQETQYF. The CDR3 DNA reads TGCGCCAGCAGCATACGACAAGAGACCCAGTACTTC.